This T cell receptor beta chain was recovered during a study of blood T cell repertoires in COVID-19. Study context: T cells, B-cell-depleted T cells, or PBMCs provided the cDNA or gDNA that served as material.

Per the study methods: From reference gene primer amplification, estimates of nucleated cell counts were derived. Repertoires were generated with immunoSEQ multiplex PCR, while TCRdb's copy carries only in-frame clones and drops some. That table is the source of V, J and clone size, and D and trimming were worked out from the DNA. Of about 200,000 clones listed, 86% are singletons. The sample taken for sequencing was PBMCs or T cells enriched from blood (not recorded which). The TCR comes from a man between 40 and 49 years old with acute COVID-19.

DNA for the CDR3: TGTGCCAGCAGCCCCCTCGGTTCAGGGACCCAGTACTTC. Translation: CASSPLGSGTQYF. J is TRBJ2-5 and V is TRBV5-5; D remains ambiguous. CDR3 length: 13 amino acids. CDR1 and CDR2 from the germline V gene are SGHKS and YYEKEE (reference sequence). V lost 4 bases, J lost 7 bases, and 14 bases lay in between.